This T cell receptor (beta chain) comes out of a study of blood T cell repertoires in COVID-19. Study at large: Sites in the United States, Italy and Spain provided acute and convalescent COVID-19 samples. From T cells, B-cell-depleted T cells, or PBMCs came the material, which was cDNA or gDNA.

The CDR3 covers 16 residues. Original processing methods: By means of reference gene primer amplification, nucleated cell counts were estimated. Libraries were prepared by immunoSEQ multiplex PCR; TCRdb keeps only in-frame clonotypes and omits some of them. The DNA gave D and trimming, while V, J and clone size come from that table. This sample carries tens of thousands of clones, approximately 83% of them seen once, and the ten largest clones take 16%. This sequence was found in a middle-aged man with acute or convalescent COVID-19. The J gene is TRBJ1-3, the V gene TRBV21-1; the table's D call, TRBD1, has no DNA check behind it. TRBV21-1 is labeled a pseudogene. The sample was peripheral blood. The chain's CDR3 is CASSKEFEGVGNTIYF. The DNA of the CDR3 is TGTGCCAGCAGCAAAGAATTTGAGGGGGTCGGAAACACCATATATTTT.